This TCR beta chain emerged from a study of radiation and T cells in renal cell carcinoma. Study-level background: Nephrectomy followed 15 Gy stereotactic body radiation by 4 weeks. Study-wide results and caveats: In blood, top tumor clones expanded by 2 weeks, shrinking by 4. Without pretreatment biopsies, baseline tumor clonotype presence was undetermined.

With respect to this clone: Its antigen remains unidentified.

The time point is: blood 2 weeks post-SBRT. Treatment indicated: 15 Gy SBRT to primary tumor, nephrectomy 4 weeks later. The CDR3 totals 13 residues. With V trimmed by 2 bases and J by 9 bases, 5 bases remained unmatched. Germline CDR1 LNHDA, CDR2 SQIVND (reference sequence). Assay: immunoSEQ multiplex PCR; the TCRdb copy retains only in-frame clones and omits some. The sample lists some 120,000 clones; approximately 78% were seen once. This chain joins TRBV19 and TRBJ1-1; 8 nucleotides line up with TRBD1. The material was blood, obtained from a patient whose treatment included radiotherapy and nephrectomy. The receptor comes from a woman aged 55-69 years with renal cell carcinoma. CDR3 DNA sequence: TGTGCCAGTAGTATAAAACAGGGGGTCAAAGCTTTCTTT. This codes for CASSIKQGVKAFF. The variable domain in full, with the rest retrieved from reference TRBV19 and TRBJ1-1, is DGGITQSPKYLFRKEGQNVTLSCEQNLNHDAMYWYRQDPGQGLRLIYYSQIVNDFQKGDIAEGYSVSREKKESFPLTVTSAQKNPTAFYLCASSIKQGVKAFFGQGTRLTVV.